One sample yielded the 9 T cell receptor beta chains listed below, sequenced in a study of blood T cell repertoires in COVID-19. Clones were sequenced by immunoSEQ multiplex PCR, and TCRdb holds only the in-frame ones, with some missing. The sample carries roughly 60,000 clones, roughly 88% recorded once. Material: peripheral blood. All receptors come from a man under 40 with COVID-19, enrolled during active disease.

The chain uses TRBV2 and TRBJ1-2, with TRBD1 identical over 8 bases. Per germline, CDR1 SNHLY and CDR2 FYNNEI. Trimming cost V 5 bases and J 4 bases; bases outside gene matches: 6. The CDR3 extends over 14 amino acids. The CDR3 is CASSTGTGSYGYTF. Here the CDR3 DNA reads TGTGCCAGCAGTACCGGGACAGGTTCCTATGGCTACACCTTC.

The genes are TRBV30 and TRBJ2-1, with TRBD2 matching over 12 bases. CDR3 length equals 17 residues. Losses at the gene ends were 1 base for V and 3 bases for J; bases not matched to a gene: 7. The germline V gene encodes CDR1 GTSNPN and CDR2 SVGIG (reference sequence). The CDR3 DNA reads as TGTGCCTGGAGTGCAGGACTAGCGGGATTTAGCTACAATGAGCAGTTCTTC. Protein sequence: CAWSAGLAGFSYNEQFF.

The chain combines TRBV28 with TRBJ1-1, with D hard to call. This CDR3 has 10 residues. Deletions cut 6 bases from V and 3 bases from J, with 2 bases between. Germline CDR1 reads MDHEN; CDR2 reads SYDVKM. The CDR3 coding sequence is TGTGCCAGCAGCGACACTGAAGCTTTCTTT. Protein product: CASSDTEAFF.

The chain joins TRBV24-1 to TRBJ1-1; D might be TRBD1 (6 bases). In germline, CDR1 is KGHDR, CDR2 SFDVKD. CDR3 length: 11 residues. The V end lost 7 bases, the J end lost 4 bases, and 6 bases lay between the germline ends. CDR3 sequence reads: CATSRGTEAFF. The CDR3 DNA reads as TGTGCCACCAGCAGGGGCACTGAAGCTTTCTTT.

The V call is TRBV24-1, the J call TRBJ2-3; 7 positions match TRBD1. The germline gives CDR1 KGHDR, CDR2 SFDVKD. Trimming removed 6 bases from V and 5 bases from J; junction bases left unmatched: 4. The CDR3 runs to 13 residues. CDR3 residues: CATSRQGVDTQYF. In DNA form, the CDR3 reads TGTGCCACCAGTCGACAGGGAGTAGATACGCAGTATTTT.

This chain uses TRBV6-5 with TRBJ1-6; TRBD1 agrees at 9 bases. With 9 bases clipped from V and 5 bases from J, the junction kept 5 bases outside the gene matches. This CDR3 spans 14 amino acids. CDR1 MNHEY and CDR2 SVGAGI come from the germline V gene. The CDR3 DNA reads TGTGCCAGTACAGGGGGCTCACATAATTCACCCCTCCACTTT. Its translation: CASTGGSHNSPLHF.

The V and J genes are TRBV6-5 and TRBJ1-6, with D possibly matching TRBD1 (5 bases). The CDR3 is 13 residues long. Germline V gives CDR1 MNHEY, CDR2 SVGAGI. CDR3 residues: CVSAAGSGSPLHF. CDR3 nucleotide sequence: TGTGTCTCAGCAGCGGGTTCAGGGTCACCCCTCCACTTT.

The CDR3 spells CATISGQGGFEQFF. CDR3 coding DNA: TGTGCCACCATTTCCGGACAGGGAGGATTTGAGCAGTTCTTC. This chain links TRBV15 with TRBJ2-1; 8 bases fit TRBD1. Germline CDR1 and CDR2: LNHNV and YYDKDF (reference sequence). Unmatched junction bases numbered 11, after V lost 7 bases and J lost 9 bases. CDR3 size: 14 residues.

This clone was seen more than once but under ten times. The chain carries TRBV6-5 and TRBJ1-3; D unresolved. Germline V lookup: CDR1 MNHEY, CDR2 SVGAGI. The CDR3 runs to 16 residues. The V and J ends lost 0 bases and 0 bases respectively, with 9 bases between them. CDR3 DNA: TGTGCCAGCAGTTACTCCGGGGAGATCTCTGGAAACACCATATATTTT. Translated, it gives CASSYSGEISGNTIYF.